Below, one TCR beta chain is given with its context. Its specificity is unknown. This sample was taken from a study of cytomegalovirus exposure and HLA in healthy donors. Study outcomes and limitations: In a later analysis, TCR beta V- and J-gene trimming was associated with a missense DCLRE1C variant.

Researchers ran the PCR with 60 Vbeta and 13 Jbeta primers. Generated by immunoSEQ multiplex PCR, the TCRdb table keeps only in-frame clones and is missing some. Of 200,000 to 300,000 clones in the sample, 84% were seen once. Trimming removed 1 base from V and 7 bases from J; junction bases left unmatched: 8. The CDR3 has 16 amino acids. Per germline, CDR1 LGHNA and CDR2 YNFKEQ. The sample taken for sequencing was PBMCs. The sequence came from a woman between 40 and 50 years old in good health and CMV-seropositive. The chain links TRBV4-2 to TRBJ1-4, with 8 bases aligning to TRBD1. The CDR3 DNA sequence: TGTGCCAGCAGCCAAGTCGGGGGACAGGTCGGTGAAAAACTGTTTTTT. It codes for CASSQVGGQVGEKLFF.